The rows below give T cell receptor beta chains drawn from one sample of a study of cytotoxic CD8 clonotypes in ibrutinib-treated CLL. Sequencing was performed with immunoSEQ multiplex PCR; in TCRdb, only in-frame clones are kept and a portion is missing. The sample lists approximately 130,000 clones, 80% to 85% occurring once. Material: PBMCs, obtained after 24 months of ibrutinib treatment. The receptor source for this set is a human donor with chronic lymphocytic leukemia. Each CDR3 is given with its conserved first and last residue. D genes are given only for firm matches. Clone size is stated in some rows and not others, as once, few, many or a class when expanded.

d_gene: .; v_gene: TRBV15; abundance: .; j_gene: TRBJ1-1; CDR3aa: CATRAGGENTEAFF; CDR3nt: TGTGCCACCAGAGCGGGCGGGGAGAACACTGAAGCTTTCTTT
d_gene: TRBD1; v_gene: TRBV5-4; abundance: .; j_gene: TRBJ1-6; CDR3aa: CASSLFRGQNYNSPLHF; CDR3nt: TGTGCCAGCAGCTTGTTCAGGGGGCAGAACTATAATTCACCCCTCCACTTT
d_gene: TRBD1; v_gene: TRBV6-5; abundance: .; j_gene: TRBJ1-6; CDR3aa: CASSSGTAQNSPLHF; CDR3nt: TGTGCCAGCAGTTCCGGGACAGCCCAAAATTCACCCCTCCACTTT
d_gene: .; v_gene: TRBV7-6; abundance: .; j_gene: TRBJ1-1; CDR3aa: CASSRSWATEAFF; CDR3nt: TGTGCCAGCAGTCGGAGCTGGGCGACTGAAGCTTTCTTT
d_gene: .; v_gene: TRBV10-2; abundance: .; j_gene: TRBJ1-4; CDR3aa: CASSSGNEKLFF; CDR3nt: TGCGCCAGCAGTTCTGGCAATGAAAAACTGTTTTTT
d_gene: .; v_gene: TRBV5-6; abundance: .; j_gene: TRBJ1-4; CDR3aa: CASSLARGGNEKLFF; CDR3nt: TGTGCCAGCAGCTTGGCCAGGGGTGGAAATGAAAAACTGTTTTTT
d_gene: TRBD2; v_gene: TRBV7-2; abundance: .; j_gene: TRBJ2-4; CDR3aa: CASSLRRRGGENIQYF; CDR3nt: TGTGCCAGCAGCTTAAGGCGGCGGGGGGGCGAAAACATTCAGTACTTC
d_gene: TRBD1; v_gene: TRBV7-2; abundance: .; j_gene: TRBJ2-7; CDR3aa: CASTPGQGGYEQYF; CDR3nt: TGTGCCAGCACTCCGGGACAGGGAGGCTACGAGCAGTACTTC
d_gene: .; v_gene: TRBV28; abundance: .; j_gene: TRBJ1-4; CDR3aa: CASSLLRRDNEKLFF; CDR3nt: TGTGCCAGCAGTTTGTTACGCAGAGATAATGAAAAACTGTTTTTT
d_gene: TRBD1; v_gene: TRBV15; abundance: .; j_gene: TRBJ1-5; CDR3aa: CATSGGTGGIQPQHF; CDR3nt: TGTGCCACCAGCGGGGGGACAGGGGGTATTCAGCCCCAGCATTTT
d_gene: TRBD2; v_gene: TRBV5-1; abundance: .; j_gene: TRBJ2-1; CDR3aa: CASARPAGALYNEQFF; CDR3nt: TGCGCCAGTGCCCGGCCAGCGGGGGCACTCTACAATGAGCAGTTCTTC
d_gene: .; v_gene: TRBV6-5; abundance: .; j_gene: TRBJ1-1; CDR3aa: CASSSETGKTEAFF; CDR3nt: TGTGCCAGCAGTTCCGAAACAGGGAAAACTGAAGCTTTCTTT
d_gene: .; v_gene: TRBV7-2; abundance: .; j_gene: TRBJ2-7; CDR3aa: CASSVKPDRSYEQYF; CDR3nt: TGTGCCAGCAGCGTGAAACCGGACAGATCCTACGAGCAGTACTTC
d_gene: TRBD1; v_gene: TRBV18; abundance: once; j_gene: TRBJ1-1; CDR3aa: CASSPPAGTGAMNTEAFF; CDR3nt: TGTGCCAGCTCACCACCGGCAGGGACAGGGGCCATGAACACTGAAGCTTTCTTT
d_gene: TRBD1; v_gene: TRBV7-2; abundance: few; j_gene: TRBJ1-2; CDR3aa: CASSLGVGGLYGYTF; CDR3nt: TGTGCCAGCAGCTTAGGTGTAGGGGGCTTATATGGCTACACCTTC
d_gene: .; v_gene: TRBV21-1; abundance: .; j_gene: TRBJ1-2; CDR3aa: CASSSHRGRVHLLYGYTF; CDR3nt: TGTGCCAGCAGCTCCCACAGGGGGCGGGTCCATCTACTCTATGGCTACACCTTC
d_gene: .; v_gene: TRBV6-5; abundance: .; j_gene: TRBJ1-3; CDR3aa: CASRAPGNTIYF; CDR3nt: TGTGCCAGCAGGGCGCCTGGAAACACCATATATTTT
d_gene: .; v_gene: TRBV6-4; abundance: .; j_gene: TRBJ1-1; CDR3aa: CASSDRRNTEAFF; CDR3nt: TGTGCCAGCAGTGACAGGCGGAACACTGAAGCTTTCTTT
d_gene: TRBD1; v_gene: TRBV19; abundance: .; j_gene: TRBJ2-5; CDR3aa: CASSIGTGLRETQYF; CDR3nt: TGTGCCAGTAGTATAGGGACAGGGTTAAGGGAGACCCAGTACTTC
d_gene: .; v_gene: TRBV19; abundance: .; j_gene: TRBJ2-2; CDR3aa: CASSKVGTTGELFF; CDR3nt: TGTGCCAGTAGTAAGGTCGGCACCACCGGGGAGCTGTTTTTT
d_gene: TRBD1; v_gene: TRBV15; abundance: .; j_gene: TRBJ1-1; CDR3aa: CATSRDKARGRFLNTEAFF; CDR3nt: TGTGCCACCAGCAGAGATAAGGCGAGGGGGCGGTTTCTGAACACTGAAGCTTTCTTT
d_gene: TRBD1; v_gene: TRBV6-1; abundance: few; j_gene: TRBJ1-2; CDR3aa: CASSEGGGQGLDGYTF; CDR3nt: TGTGCCAGCAGTGAAGGGGGGGGACAGGGATTGGATGGCTACACCTTC
d_gene: .; v_gene: TRBV7-2; abundance: .; j_gene: TRBJ2-3; CDR3aa: CASREVGFSTDTQYF; CDR3nt: TGTGCCAGCAGGGAAGTGGGGTTTAGCACAGATACGCAGTATTTT
d_gene: TRBD1; v_gene: TRBV15; abundance: .; j_gene: TRBJ1-2; CDR3aa: CATSVLGGRGRSLEGYTF; CDR3nt: TGTGCCACCAGCGTTCTAGGAGGCAGGGGGCGCAGTTTGGAGGGCTACACCTTC
d_gene: .; v_gene: TRBV28; abundance: few; j_gene: TRBJ2-7; CDR3aa: CASSLSVVDEQYF; CDR3nt: TGTGCCAGCAGTTTAAGCGTGGTGGATGAGCAGTACTTC
d_gene: .; v_gene: TRBV30; abundance: .; j_gene: TRBJ1-6; CDR3aa: CAWKGGTGNSPLHF; CDR3nt: TGTGCCTGGAAAGGGGGGACGGGGAATTCACCCCTCCACTTT
d_gene: .; v_gene: TRBV6-5; abundance: few; j_gene: TRBJ1-6; CDR3aa: CASSPVRQDSPLHF; CDR3nt: TGTGCCAGCAGCCCGGTCCGGCAGGATTCACCCCTCCACTTT
d_gene: TRBD2; v_gene: TRBV29-1; abundance: .; j_gene: TRBJ2-1; CDR3aa: CSVVGGLAGGNHNEQFF; CDR3nt: TGCAGCGTTGTTGGGGGACTAGCGGGGGGTAACCACAATGAGCAGTTCTTC
d_gene: TRBD2; v_gene: TRBV13; abundance: few; j_gene: TRBJ2-1; CDR3aa: CASSSAAGGQWAEQFF; CDR3nt: TGTGCCAGCAGTTCTGCCGCGGGGGGGCAATGGGCTGAGCAGTTCTTC
d_gene: .; v_gene: TRBV19; abundance: .; j_gene: TRBJ2-1; CDR3aa: CASSIEGLAYNEQFF; CDR3nt: TGTGCCAGTAGTATAGAGGGGCTCGCCTACAATGAGCAGTTCTTC
d_gene: TRBD2; v_gene: TRBV30; abundance: .; j_gene: TRBJ2-3; CDR3aa: CAWGPRYREVFRGGLRTDTQYF; CDR3nt: TGTGCCTGGGGCCCCAGGTACAGGGAGGTATTTCGGGGGGGCCTTAGGACAGATACGCAGTATTTT
d_gene: .; v_gene: TRBV11-3; abundance: once; j_gene: TRBJ2-2; CDR3aa: CASSFGGAKRELFF; CDR3nt: TGTGCCAGCAGCTTTGGGGGGGCAAAGAGGGAGCTGTTTTTT
d_gene: .; v_gene: TRBV5-4; abundance: .; j_gene: TRBJ1-2; CDR3aa: CASSLSVSYGYTF; CDR3nt: TGTGCCAGCAGCTTGTCGGTCAGTTATGGCTACACCTTC
d_gene: .; v_gene: TRBV25-1; abundance: .; j_gene: TRBJ2-3; CDR3aa: CASSELWGGDTQYF; CDR3nt: TGTGCCAGCAGTGAATTATGGGGAGGAGATACGCAGTATTTT
d_gene: .; v_gene: TRBV27; abundance: .; j_gene: TRBJ1-2; CDR3aa: CASSTNRVEGYTF; CDR3nt: TGTGCCAGCAGTACGAACAGGGTGGAGGGCTACACCTTC
d_gene: TRBD1; v_gene: TRBV19; abundance: once; j_gene: TRBJ2-2; CDR3aa: CASSIGLQGTTGELFF; CDR3nt: TGTGCCAGTAGTATTGGTCTACAGGGGACCACCGGGGAGCTGTTTTTT
d_gene: TRBD1; v_gene: TRBV19; abundance: .; j_gene: TRBJ1-5; CDR3aa: CASSTFGTGGNQPQHF; CDR3nt: TGTGCCAGTAGTACGTTTGGGACAGGGGGCAATCAGCCCCAGCATTTT
d_gene: TRBD2; v_gene: TRBV6-5; abundance: .; j_gene: TRBJ2-3; CDR3aa: CASSYSRGTPTQYF; CDR3nt: TGTGCCAGCAGTTACTCGCGGGGGACGCCTACGCAGTATTTT
d_gene: .; v_gene: TRBV10-3; abundance: .; j_gene: TRBJ1-5; CDR3aa: CAISETGPLHF; CDR3nt: TGTGCCATCAGTGAGACAGGGCCCTTGCATTTT
d_gene: .; v_gene: TRBV30; abundance: .; j_gene: TRBJ1-4; CDR3aa: CASPGTNEKLFF; CDR3nt: TGTGCTTCACCGGGCACTAATGAAAAACTGTTTTTT
d_gene: TRBD2; v_gene: TRBV7-8; abundance: .; j_gene: TRBJ2-3; CDR3aa: CASSLSLAGPTDTQYF; CDR3nt: TGTGCCAGCAGCTTATCGTTAGCGGGCCCCACAGATACGCAGTATTTT
d_gene: .; v_gene: TRBV21-1; abundance: .; j_gene: TRBJ2-6; CDR3aa: CASEISQGPGANVLTF; CDR3nt: TGTGCCAGCGAAATATCCCAGGGGCCCGGGGCCAACGTCCTGACTTTC
d_gene: .; v_gene: TRBV28; abundance: few; j_gene: TRBJ1-2; CDR3aa: CASLRTEQGYTF; CDR3nt: TGTGCCAGCTTACGGACAGAGCAAGGCTACACCTTC
d_gene: .; v_gene: TRBV6-5; abundance: .; j_gene: TRBJ1-1; CDR3aa: CASRDRELRAEAFF; CDR3nt: TGTGCCAGCAGGGACAGAGAGTTGAGGGCTGAAGCTTTCTTT
d_gene: .; v_gene: TRBV6-5; abundance: .; j_gene: TRBJ1-5; CDR3aa: CASSEGQFNQPQHF; CDR3nt: TGTGCCAGCAGTGAAGGGCAGTTCAATCAGCCCCAGCATTTT
d_gene: TRBD2; v_gene: TRBV4-3; abundance: .; j_gene: TRBJ2-4; CDR3aa: CASSQSGGLAGQIAKNIQYF; CDR3nt: TGCGCCAGCAGCCAATCGGGGGGACTAGCGGGGCAGATAGCCAAAAACATTCAGTACTTC
d_gene: TRBD1; v_gene: TRBV7-9; abundance: .; j_gene: TRBJ1-5; CDR3aa: CASSLATGQHNQPQHF; CDR3nt: TGTGCCAGCAGCTTAGCAACGGGACAGCACAATCAGCCCCAGCATTTT
d_gene: .; v_gene: TRBV28; abundance: .; j_gene: TRBJ2-6; CDR3aa: CASSPIDSGANVLTF; CDR3nt: TGTGCCAGCAGTCCTATTGACTCTGGGGCCAACGTCCTGACTTTC
d_gene: TRBD1; v_gene: TRBV27; abundance: .; j_gene: TRBJ1-4; CDR3aa: CASSLSRDRGEKLFF; CDR3nt: TGTGCCAGCAGTTTATCGAGGGACAGGGGAGAAAAACTGTTTTTT
d_gene: TRBD2; v_gene: TRBV6-6; abundance: .; j_gene: TRBJ2-1; CDR3aa: CASSTPGLKADEQFF; CDR3nt: TGTGCCAGCAGTACCCCGGGACTAAAAGCAGATGAGCAGTTCTTC
d_gene: .; v_gene: TRBV7-9; abundance: .; j_gene: TRBJ1-2; CDR3aa: CASSPYDSGGYTF; CDR3nt: TGTGCCAGCAGCCCATACGATAGCGGTGGCTACACCTTC
d_gene: TRBD2; v_gene: TRBV4-3; abundance: .; j_gene: TRBJ2-1; CDR3aa: CASSPAGGAGNEQFF; CDR3nt: TGCGCCAGCAGCCCTGCGGGGGGGGCGGGGAATGAGCAGTTCTTC
d_gene: .; v_gene: TRBV11-3; abundance: .; j_gene: TRBJ2-7; CDR3aa: CASSSRDDYEQYF; CDR3nt: TGTGCCAGCAGCTCCAGGGACGACTACGAGCAGTACTTC
d_gene: .; v_gene: TRBV4-3; abundance: once; j_gene: TRBJ1-2; CDR3aa: CASSQDSGGYTF; CDR3nt: TGCGCCAGCAGCCAAGATTCGGGAGGCTACACCTTC
d_gene: .; v_gene: TRBV5-1; abundance: .; j_gene: TRBJ1-6; CDR3aa: CASSSEPYSPLHF; CDR3nt: TGCGCCAGCAGCTCTGAGCCATATTCACCCCTCCACTTT
d_gene: .; v_gene: TRBV7-3; abundance: .; j_gene: TRBJ2-2; CDR3aa: CASSEQVFTGELFF; CDR3nt: TGTGCCAGCAGCGAACAGGTGTTCACCGGGGAGCTGTTTTTT
d_gene: .; v_gene: TRBV9; abundance: .; j_gene: TRBJ2-3; CDR3aa: CASSESSVADTQYF; CDR3nt: TGTGCCAGCAGCGAATCTAGCGTCGCAGATACGCAGTATTTT